The present entry profiles one T cell receptor beta chain with its context. Its antigen remains unidentified. Use of 60 Vbeta and 13 Jbeta primers characterized the PCR. The repertoire was sequenced with immunoSEQ multiplex PCR; TCRdb's copy has only in-frame clones and lacks some. The sample records about 130,000 clones, 75% to 85% being singletons. The data derive from a study of cytomegalovirus exposure and HLA in healthy donors. Whole-study results and caveats: Earlier analysis yielded a pattern in which most TCR beta V segments were productive about 87% or about 30% of the time. Apparent HLA restriction characterized most CMV-associated TCR beta chains in a later analysis. Another analysis was done later, and it associated around 17,000 TCR beta sequences with HLA alleles at 0.05 false discovery rate.

CDR3 length equals 16 residues. CDR1 SGHAT and CDR2 FQNNGV come from the germline V gene. The J segment lost 5 bases and the V segment lost 1 base, leaving 6 bases of the junction unmatched. The rearrangement uses TRBV11-2 and TRBJ2-1; 9 positions match TRBD2. The sequence was collected from a young man in good health and CMV-seronegative. Material for sequencing was PBMCs. CDR3 sequence: CASSLGPAGGDNEQFF. CDR3 sequence (DNA): TGTGCCAGCAGCTTAGGCCCAGCGGGAGGAGACAATGAGCAGTTCTTC.